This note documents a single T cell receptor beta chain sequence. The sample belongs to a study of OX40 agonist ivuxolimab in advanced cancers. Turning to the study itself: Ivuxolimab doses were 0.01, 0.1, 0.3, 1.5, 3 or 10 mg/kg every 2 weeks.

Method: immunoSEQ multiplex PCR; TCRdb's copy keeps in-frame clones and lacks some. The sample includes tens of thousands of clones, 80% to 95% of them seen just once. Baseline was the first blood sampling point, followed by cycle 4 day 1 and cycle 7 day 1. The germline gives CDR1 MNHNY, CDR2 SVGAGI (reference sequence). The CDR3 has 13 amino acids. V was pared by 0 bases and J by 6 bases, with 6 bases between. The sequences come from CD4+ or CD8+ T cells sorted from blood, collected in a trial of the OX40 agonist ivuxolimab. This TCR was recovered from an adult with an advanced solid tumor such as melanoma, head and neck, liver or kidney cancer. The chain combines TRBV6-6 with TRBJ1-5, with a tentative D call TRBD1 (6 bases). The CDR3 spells CASSYSGAQPQHF. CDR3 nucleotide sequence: TGTGCCAGCAGTTACTCGGGGGCTCAGCCCCAGCATTTT.